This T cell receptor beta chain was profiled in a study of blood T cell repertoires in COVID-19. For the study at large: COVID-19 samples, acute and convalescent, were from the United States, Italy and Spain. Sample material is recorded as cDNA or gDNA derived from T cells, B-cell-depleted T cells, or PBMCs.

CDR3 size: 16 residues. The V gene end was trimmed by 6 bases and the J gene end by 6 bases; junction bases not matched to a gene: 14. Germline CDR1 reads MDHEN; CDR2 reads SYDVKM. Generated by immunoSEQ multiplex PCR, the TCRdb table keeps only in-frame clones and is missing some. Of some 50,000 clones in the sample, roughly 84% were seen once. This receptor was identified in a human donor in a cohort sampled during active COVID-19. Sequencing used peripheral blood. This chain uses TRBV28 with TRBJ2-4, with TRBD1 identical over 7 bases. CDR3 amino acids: CASSSPPDRETNIQYF. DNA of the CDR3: TGTGCCAGCAGCTCTCCTCCAGACAGGGAAACAAACATTCAGTACTTC.